This T cell receptor (beta chain) was recorded in a study of blood T cell repertoires in COVID-19. Study as a whole: Nucleic acid was either cDNA or gDNA, and it came from T cells, B-cell-depleted T cells, or PBMCs.

CDR1 MNHEY and CDR2 SMNVEV come from the germline V gene (reference sequence). This CDR3 is built from 14 residues. Germline trimming cut 0 bases from V and 11 bases from J; bases unmatched to any gene: 8. In this sample, this clone turned up a few times. TCRdb keeps only in-frame clones here, not all; method: immunoSEQ multiplex PCR. There are more than 100,000 clones in the sample; about 91% occur only once, and nearly 0.9% lies in the top ten. The specimen was peripheral blood. The sequence derives from a woman aged 45-60 years with active or convalescent COVID-19. J is TRBJ1-1 and V is TRBV27, with TRBD1 matching 8 bases. This CDR3 reads CASSLSGQARWAFF. In DNA, the CDR3 is TGTGCCAGCAGTTTATCGGGACAGGCGCGATGGGCTTTCTTT.